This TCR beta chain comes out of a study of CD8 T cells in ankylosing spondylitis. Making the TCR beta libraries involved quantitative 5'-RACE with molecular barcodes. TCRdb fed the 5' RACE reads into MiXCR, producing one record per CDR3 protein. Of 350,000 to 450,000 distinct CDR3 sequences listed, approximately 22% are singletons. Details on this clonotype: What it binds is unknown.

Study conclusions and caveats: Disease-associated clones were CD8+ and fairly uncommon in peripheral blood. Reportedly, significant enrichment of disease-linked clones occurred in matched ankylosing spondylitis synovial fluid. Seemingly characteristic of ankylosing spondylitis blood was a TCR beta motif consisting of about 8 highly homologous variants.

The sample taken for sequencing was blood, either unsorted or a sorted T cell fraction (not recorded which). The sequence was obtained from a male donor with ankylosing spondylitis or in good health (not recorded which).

CDR3 nucleotides: TGTGCCAGCAGTACAGGGAGTGGTGGGACTGAAGCTTTCTTT. Its protein product is CASSTGSGGTEAFF. The chain has TRBV6-1 and TRBJ1-1; weak D call: TRBD1 (6 bases). The ends were cut back, 5 bases at V and 5 bases at J, with 15 bases in the middle. CDR3 size: 14 residues. CDR1 MNHNS and CDR2 SASEGT come from the germline V gene.